Sequencing of this T cell receptor beta chain was carried out in a study of blood T cell repertoires in COVID-19. Turning to the study itself: The United States, Italy and Spain supplied acute and convalescent COVID-19 samples. PBMCs, B-cell-depleted T cells, or T cells provided the cDNA or gDNA that made up the material.

The CDR3 has 13 amino acids. Trimming removed 5 bases from V and 11 bases from J, with 16 bases in between. Germline loops: CDR1 LNHDA, CDR2 SQIVND (reference sequence). One Seattle source followed patients from active infection through their disease course. Source study methods: Counts of nucleated cells, estimated from reference gene primer amplification, were obtained. Clones were read by immunoSEQ multiplex PCR, and TCRdb kept only the in-frame ones, dropping some. That table supplies the V and J calls and clone size; D and trimming were determined from the DNA. Among about 260,000 clones listed, around nine tenths were seen once.

The TCR sequence derives from a woman aged 55-75 years with COVID-19, enrolled during active disease. The chain is built from TRBV19 and TRBJ1-5; D is undetermined. The sequenced sample was peripheral blood. CDR3 sequence (DNA): TGTGCCAGTAGTTTCTTGGGCCGGAGGGCCCAGCATTTT. Protein product: CASSFLGRRAQHF.